The next 6 T cell receptor beta chains were all read from a single sample in a study of T cell responses to AZD1222 COVID-19 vaccine. Data came from immunoSEQ multiplex PCR; TCRdb stores just in-frame clones and leaves some out. This sample yields about 170,000 clones, of which roughly 93% are seen a single time; around 4% belongs to the top ten. The sequences come from peripheral blood, collected on day 0 of AZD1222 vaccination. Source of these receptors: an adult in good health.

The gene calls are TRBV5-4 and TRBJ2-5; 11 positions match TRBD2. The V gene's germline CDR1 is SGHNT and CDR2 YYREEE (reference sequence). J lost 4 bases, V lost 3 bases, and 5 bases had no gene match. The CDR3 has 15 amino acids. The CDR3 sequence is CASSSRLAGRETQYF. The CDR3 region has the DNA TGTGCCAGCAGCTCCCGACTAGCGGGACGAGAGACCCAGTACTTC.

This clone is a singleton in its sample. V gene TRBV19 combines with J gene TRBJ1-5; possible D gene TRBD1, 6 bases. V lost 4 bases to trimming and J lost 0 bases, with 10 bases between them. The CDR3 is made up of 15 amino acids. The V gene's germline CDR1 is LNHDA and CDR2 SQIVND (reference sequence). The CDR3 loop is CASSTGEYSNQPQHF. DNA of the CDR3: TGTGCCAGTAGTACAGGGGAATATAGCAATCAGCCCCAGCATTTT.

The chain carries TRBV10-3 and TRBJ1-1, with D hard to call. This CDR3 is 13 amino acids long. V lost 6 bases and J 8 bases, leaving 16 bases between the germline ends. Germline assignment: CDR1 ENHRY and CDR2 SYGVKD. CDR3 bases: TGTGCCATCAGCCCTGACATCACCAGCGAAGCTTTCTTT. It encodes CAISPDITSEAFF.

This clone was found once. The rearrangement links TRBV5-4 to TRBJ2-1, with 10 nucleotides matching TRBD2. Germline loops: CDR1 SGHNT, CDR2 YYREEE (reference sequence). V lost 2 bases and J lost 4; bases outside the gene matches: 12. CDR3 length: 18 residues. This CDR3 is CASSFRGLAERRYNEQFF. The CDR3 DNA follows: TGTGCCAGCAGCTTCCGCGGACTAGCGGAGAGACGGTACAATGAGCAGTTCTTC.

This chain links TRBV19 with TRBJ2-7; D not resolved. V lost 6 bases and J lost 5, with 17 bases in between. The germline V gene has CDR1 LNHDA and CDR2 SQIVND (reference sequence). This CDR3 region has 14 residues. In nucleotides, the CDR3 is TGTGCCAGTAGCGGTAGGAACGTGGTCGACGAGCAGTACTTC. It encodes CASSGRNVVDEQYF. The entire variable domain, with the rest obtained from reference TRBV19 and TRBJ2-7, is as follows: DGGITQSPKYLFRKEGQNVTLSCEQNLNHDAMYWYRQDPGQGLRLIYYSQIVNDFQKGDIAEGYSVSREKKESFPLTVTSAQKNPTAFYLCASSGRNVVDEQYFGPGTRLTVT.

The V and J genes are TRBV5-5 and TRBJ1-3; D ambiguous. There are 14 residues in the CDR3. Germline CDR1 SGHKS, CDR2 YYEKEE (reference sequence). Trimming shortened V by 3 bases and J by 1 base, and 8 bases separated the two germline ends. The CDR3 region is CASSSGGSGNTIYF. The CDR3 DNA reads TGTGCCAGCAGCTCTGGTGGTTCTGGAAACACCATATATTTT. Full variable domain (remainder filled in from reference TRBV5-5 and TRBJ1-3): DAGVTQSPTHLIKTRGQQVTLRCSPISGHKSVSWYQQVLGQGPQFIFQYYEKEERGRGNFPDRFSARQFPNYSSELNVNALLLGDSALYLCASSSGGSGNTIYFGEGSWLTVV.